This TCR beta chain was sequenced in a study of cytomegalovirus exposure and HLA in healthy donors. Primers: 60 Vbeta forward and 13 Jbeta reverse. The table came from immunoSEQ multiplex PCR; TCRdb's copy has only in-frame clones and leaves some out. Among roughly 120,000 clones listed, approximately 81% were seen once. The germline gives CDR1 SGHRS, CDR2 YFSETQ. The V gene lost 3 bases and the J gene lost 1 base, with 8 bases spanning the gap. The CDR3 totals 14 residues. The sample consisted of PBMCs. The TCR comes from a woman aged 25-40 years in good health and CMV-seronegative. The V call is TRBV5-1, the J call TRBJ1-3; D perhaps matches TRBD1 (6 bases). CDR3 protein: CASSYDRSGNTIYF. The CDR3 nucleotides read TGCGCCAGCAGCTACGACAGGTCTGGAAACACCATATATTTT.